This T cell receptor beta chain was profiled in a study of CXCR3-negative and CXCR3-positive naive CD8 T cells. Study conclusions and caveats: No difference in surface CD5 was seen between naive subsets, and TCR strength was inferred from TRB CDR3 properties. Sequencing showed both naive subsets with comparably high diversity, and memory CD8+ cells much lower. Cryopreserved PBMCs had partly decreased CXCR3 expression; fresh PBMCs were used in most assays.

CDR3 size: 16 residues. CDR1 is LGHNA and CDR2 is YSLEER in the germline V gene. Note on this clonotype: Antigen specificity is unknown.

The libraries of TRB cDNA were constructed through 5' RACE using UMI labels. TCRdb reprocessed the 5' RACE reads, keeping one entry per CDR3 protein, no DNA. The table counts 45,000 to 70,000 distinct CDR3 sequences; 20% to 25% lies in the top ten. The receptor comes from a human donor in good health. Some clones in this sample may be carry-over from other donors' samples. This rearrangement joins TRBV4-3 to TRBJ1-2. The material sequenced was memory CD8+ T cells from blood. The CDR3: CASSQVRGAFLGGYTF.